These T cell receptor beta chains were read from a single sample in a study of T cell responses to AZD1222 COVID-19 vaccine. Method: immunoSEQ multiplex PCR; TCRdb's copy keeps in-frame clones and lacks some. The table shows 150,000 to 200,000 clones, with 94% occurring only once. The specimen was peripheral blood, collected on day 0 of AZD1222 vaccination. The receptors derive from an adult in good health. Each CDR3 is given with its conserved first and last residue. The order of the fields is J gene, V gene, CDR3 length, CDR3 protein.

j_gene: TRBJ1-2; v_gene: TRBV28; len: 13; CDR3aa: CASSPARGTGYTF
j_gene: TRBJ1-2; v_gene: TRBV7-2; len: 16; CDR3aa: CASSLTRVRYAYGYTF
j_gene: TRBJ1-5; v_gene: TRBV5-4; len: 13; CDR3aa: CASSLGGGQPQHF
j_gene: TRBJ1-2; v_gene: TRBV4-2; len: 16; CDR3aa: CASSQETGTGVYGYTF
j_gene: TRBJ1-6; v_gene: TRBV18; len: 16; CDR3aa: CASSPPGDSSYSPLHF
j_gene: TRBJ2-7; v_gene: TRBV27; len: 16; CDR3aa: CASSFGGRASYYEQYF
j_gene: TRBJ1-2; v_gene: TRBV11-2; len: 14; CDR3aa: CASSSLLVVYGYTF
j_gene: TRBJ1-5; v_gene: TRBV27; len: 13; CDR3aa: CASSYQVGQPQHF
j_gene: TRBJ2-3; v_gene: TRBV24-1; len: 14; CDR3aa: CATSDYQRTDTQYF
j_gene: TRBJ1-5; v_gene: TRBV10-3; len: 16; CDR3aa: CAISESFGGAFQPQHF
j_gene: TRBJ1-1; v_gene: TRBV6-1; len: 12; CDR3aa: CASSEGPTEAFF
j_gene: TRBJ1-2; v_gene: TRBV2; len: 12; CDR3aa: CASRRGGYGYTF
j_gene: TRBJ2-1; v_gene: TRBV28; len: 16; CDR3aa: CASSRTGTGVNNEQFF
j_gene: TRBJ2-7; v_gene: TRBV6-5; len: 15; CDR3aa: CASSYSADSSYEQYF
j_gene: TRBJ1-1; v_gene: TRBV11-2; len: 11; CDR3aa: CASSHHTEAFF
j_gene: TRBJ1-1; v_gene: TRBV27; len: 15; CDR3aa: CASSLFVGGYTEAFF
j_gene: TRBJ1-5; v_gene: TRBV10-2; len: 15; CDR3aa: CASSQGLVSNQPQHF
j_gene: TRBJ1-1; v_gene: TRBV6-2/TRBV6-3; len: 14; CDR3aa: CASSYPVRYTEAFF
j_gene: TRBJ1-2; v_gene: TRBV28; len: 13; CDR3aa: CASSPRHIYGYTF
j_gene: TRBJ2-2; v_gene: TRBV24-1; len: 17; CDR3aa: CATSAGGGLENTGELFF
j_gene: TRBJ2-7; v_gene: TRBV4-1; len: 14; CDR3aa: CASSQGQGTSEQYF
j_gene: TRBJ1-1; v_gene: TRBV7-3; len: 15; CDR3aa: CASSLGATGGTEAFF
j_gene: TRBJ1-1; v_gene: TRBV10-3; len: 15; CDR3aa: CAISVGITGNTEAFF
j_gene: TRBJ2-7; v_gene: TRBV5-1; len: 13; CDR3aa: CASSRQDSYEQYF
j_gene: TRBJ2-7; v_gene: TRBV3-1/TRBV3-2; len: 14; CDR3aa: CASSRRGPGGEQYF
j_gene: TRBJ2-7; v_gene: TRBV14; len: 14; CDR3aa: CASSQWTQRHEQYF
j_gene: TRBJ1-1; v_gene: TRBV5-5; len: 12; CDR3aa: CASSQRNTEAFF
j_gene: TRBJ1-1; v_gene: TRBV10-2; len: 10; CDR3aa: CASKDTEAFF
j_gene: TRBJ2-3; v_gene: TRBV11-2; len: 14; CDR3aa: CASSLGQARDTQYF
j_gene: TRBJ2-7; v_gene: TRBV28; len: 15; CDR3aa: CASSLATLGASEQYF
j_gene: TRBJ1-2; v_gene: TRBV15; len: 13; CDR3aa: CATSRDIRGGYTF
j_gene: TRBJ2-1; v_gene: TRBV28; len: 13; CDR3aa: CASNPGGYNEQFF
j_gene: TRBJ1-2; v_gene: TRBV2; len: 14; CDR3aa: CASSEAGTDYGYTF
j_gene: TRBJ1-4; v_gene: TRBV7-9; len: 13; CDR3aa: CASSPGGGPKLFF
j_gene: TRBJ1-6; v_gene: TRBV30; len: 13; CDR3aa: CAFTRGIDSPLHF
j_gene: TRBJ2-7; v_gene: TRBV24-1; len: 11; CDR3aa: CATSSGRQSYF
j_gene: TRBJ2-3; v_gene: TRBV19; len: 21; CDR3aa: CATWRSGRATSTTPITDTQYF
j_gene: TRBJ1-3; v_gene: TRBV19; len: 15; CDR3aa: CVSSLRQFSGNTIYF
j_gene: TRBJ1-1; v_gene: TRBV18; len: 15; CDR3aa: CASSPLAGAGPEAFF
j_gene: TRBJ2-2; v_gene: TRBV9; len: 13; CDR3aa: CASTVGATGELFF
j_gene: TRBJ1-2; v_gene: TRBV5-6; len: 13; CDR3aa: CASSLGSADGYTF
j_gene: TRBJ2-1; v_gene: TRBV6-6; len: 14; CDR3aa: CASSPGQGRNEQFF
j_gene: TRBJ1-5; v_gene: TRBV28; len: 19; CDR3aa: CASSPQISSTGLQFKPQHF
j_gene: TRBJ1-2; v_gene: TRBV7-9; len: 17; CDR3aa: CASSFHGGRVRNYGYTF
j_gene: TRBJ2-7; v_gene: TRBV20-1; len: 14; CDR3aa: CSASPGTFSYEQYF
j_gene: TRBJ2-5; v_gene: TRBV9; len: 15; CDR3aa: CASSAGTGYRETQYF
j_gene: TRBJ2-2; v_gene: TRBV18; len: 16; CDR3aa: CASSPPSSLDTGELFF
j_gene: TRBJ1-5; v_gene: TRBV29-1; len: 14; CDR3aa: CSVRTPGANQPQHF
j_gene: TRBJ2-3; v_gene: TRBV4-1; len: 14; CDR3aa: CASSQDYLTDTQYF
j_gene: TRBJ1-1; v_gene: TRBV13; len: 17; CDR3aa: CASSLGTGWGMNTEAFF
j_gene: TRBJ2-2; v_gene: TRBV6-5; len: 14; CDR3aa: CASSYRGGTGELFF